This record looks at one T cell receptor (beta chain) sequence and its context. What it binds is unknown. The entry originates in a study of T-cell memory formation after mild COVID-19. Study information: Largely donor-specific sequence clusters came from two donors.

Overall study results and limits: Within pre-infection memory, some responding clones were found, suggesting cross-reactive memory joined. Confirmation of SARS-CoV-2 specificity was lacking for second-wave clones peaking day 37. Clones that got smaller from day 15 to 85 had even CD4/CD8, while clones growing later tipped toward CD4+.

V lost 0 bases and J 4 bases, leaving 10 bases between the germline ends. The germline V gene encodes CDR1 MGHRA and CDR2 YSYEKL. The CDR3 has 14 amino acids. MiXCR, applied by TCRdb to the 5' RACE reads, yields one record per CDR3 protein. Found here are fewer than 140,000 distinct CDR3 sequences, 12% of them singletons; the top ten hold 27%. The sequenced sample consisted of PBMCs or a T cell subset sorted from them (not recorded which). The sequence derives from an adult woman who had mild COVID-19 (a few samples of this study predate the infection). Cell type and time point are not known. The chain has TRBV4-1 and TRBJ2-7, with unresolved D. The CDR3 sequence: CASSQEGPVYEQYF. For the CDR3, the DNA is TGCGCCAGCAGCCAAGAGGGCCCGGTATACGAGCAGTACTTC.